A few counts support the clone carrying this T cell receptor beta chain. This sample stems from a study of T cell responses to AZD1222 COVID-19 vaccine. Measured with immunoSEQ multiplex PCR; TCRdb has only the in-frame clones, and not every one. The data show 120,000 or so clones, about nine tenths seen once. The CDR3 totals 15 residues. Germline values: CDR1 ENHRY, CDR2 SYGVKD. V was pared by 6 bases and J by 5 bases, with 20 bases between. This TCR came from an adult in good health. The material was peripheral blood, obtained on day 0 of AZD1222 vaccination. The chain carries TRBV10-3 and TRBJ2-7; D might be TRBD1 (6 bases). This chain's CDR3 is CAISTQGPSDHEQYF. CDR3 nucleotide sequence: TGTGCCATCAGCACACAGGGACCGTCCGACCACGAGCAGTACTTC.